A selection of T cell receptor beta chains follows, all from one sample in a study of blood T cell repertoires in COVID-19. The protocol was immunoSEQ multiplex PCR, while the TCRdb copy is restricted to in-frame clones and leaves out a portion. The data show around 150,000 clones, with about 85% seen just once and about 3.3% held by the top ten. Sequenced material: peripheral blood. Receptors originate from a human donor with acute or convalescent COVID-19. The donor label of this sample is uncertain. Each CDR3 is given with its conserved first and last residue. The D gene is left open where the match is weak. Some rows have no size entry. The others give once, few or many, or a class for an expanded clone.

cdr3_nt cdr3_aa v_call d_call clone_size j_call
TGTGCCAGCAGCCTCTCAGGGATCTCTGGAAACACCATATATTTT CASSLSGISGNTIYF TRBV7-9 . once TRBJ1-3
TGTGCCAGCAGTCAACCCGGACATATGTTGAACACTGAAGCTTTCTTT CASSQPGHMLNTEAFF TRBV28 . . TRBJ1-1
TGCGCCAGCAGTGCAGGGGGCGGAGAGACCCAGTACTTC CASSAGGGETQYF TRBV10-1 TRBD1 few TRBJ2-5
TGTGCCAGCAGCTTGTTGTCAGGGCATAACTACGAGCAGTACTTC CASSLLSGHNYEQYF TRBV5-6 . . TRBJ2-7
TGTGCCAGCAGTCCGACATCGGCGGGTTGGCGTTCACCCCTCCACTTT CASSPTSAGWRSPLHF TRBV3-1/TRBV3-2 . . TRBJ1-6
TGCAGTGCTAGTCGCGGCAATCAGCCCCAGCATTTT CSASRGNQPQHF TRBV20-1 . . TRBJ1-5
TGTGCCAGCAGCGGACTAGCGGGGAAGTTCAATGAGCAGTTCTTC CASSGLAGKFNEQFF TRBV5-4 TRBD2 once TRBJ2-1
TGTGCCAGCACCTACTTACGCGGGGGAGTCGGAGGGGAGACCCAGTACTTC CASTYLRGGVGGETQYF TRBV28 TRBD2 . TRBJ2-5
TGTGCCAGCAGTTACTCGATTGGGACAGGGCGGATGATCCCCCAGCATTTT CASSYSIGTGRMIPQHF TRBV6-2/TRBV6-3 TRBD1 . TRBJ1-5
TGTGCCAGCAGCTTAGGGGGATCAGGGGGCAATCAGCCCCAGCATTTT CASSLGGSGGNQPQHF TRBV5-4 . . TRBJ1-5
TGTGCCAGCAGTTACTCGGGCCAGCTCGAAGCTTTCTTT CASSYSGQLEAFF TRBV6-5 . . TRBJ1-1
TGTGCCAGCAGCCCCCCAGGACTAGCGGGGGACTACGAGCAGTACTTC CASSPPGLAGDYEQYF TRBV5-4 TRBD2 . TRBJ2-7
TGTGCCAGCACCCCAGGCGGGGGGCGTGATTCACCCCTCCACTTT CASTPGGGRDSPLHF TRBV6-5 . . TRBJ1-6
TGTGCCAGCAGTTACGGCCGCGACAGTACACAGCATTTT CASSYGRDSTQHF TRBV6-5 . . TRBJ1-5
TGTGCCACCAGAAGGGACACTACTTCGGATCAGCCCCAGCATTTT CATRRDTTSDQPQHF TRBV24-1 . . TRBJ1-5
TGTGCCAGCAGCTCAGACAGGGTTCAGCCCCAGCATTTT CASSSDRVQPQHF TRBV5-4 TRBD1 once TRBJ1-5
TGTGCCAGCAGCCGGACAGGGACAAACACTGAAGCTTTCTTT CASSRTGTNTEAFF TRBV11-2 TRBD1 . TRBJ1-1
TGTGCCAGCAGCCAAACAGGGTTCTCTGGAAACACCATATATTTT CASSQTGFSGNTIYF TRBV11-2 . . TRBJ1-3
TGTGCCAGCAGGGTGCAGGGTATGAACACTGAAGCTTTCTTT CASRVQGMNTEAFF TRBV27 . . TRBJ1-1
TGCAGCGGGTATCGGGGGACTGAAGCTTTCTTT CSGYRGTEAFF TRBV20-1 . . TRBJ1-1
TGTGCCAGCAGATTCACACAGGGGAGCAATCAGCCCCAGCATTTT CASRFTQGSNQPQHF TRBV6-5 TRBD1 . TRBJ1-5
TGTGCCAGCAGCCCCCACAGGGCACGGCTGTTTTTT CASSPHRARLFF TRBV3-1/TRBV3-2 . once TRBJ2-2
TGTGCCAGGACCCCCAGGAGGAAGGGATTGGGCAATCAGCCCCAGCATTTT CARTPRRKGLGNQPQHF TRBV21-1 . . TRBJ1-5
TGTGCCAGCAGCTTGGACAGGGGCATCACAGATACGCAGTATTTT CASSLDRGITDTQYF TRBV5-4 TRBD1 . TRBJ2-3
TGTGCCAGCAGCTTCCGCCTCCTGGGACAGGGGTGGGACACTGAAGCTTTCTTT CASSFRLLGQGWDTEAFF TRBV7-2 TRBD1 . TRBJ1-1
TGTGCCAGCAGCTTAGCGGGTTGGAGACAGGACCTCTACGAGCAGTACTTC CASSLAGWRQDLYEQYF TRBV7-9 . once TRBJ2-7
TGTGCCAGCAGCCGTTACGACAGGGATGGGACTAATGAAAAACTGTTTTTT CASSRYDRDGTNEKLFF TRBV3-1/TRBV3-2 TRBD1 few TRBJ1-4
TGTGCCAGCTCACCAATATCCGGGAACAGGGTTGGAAACACCATATATTTT CASSPISGNRVGNTIYF TRBV18 . . TRBJ1-3
TGCGCCAGCAGCTTGAGAGGGACAGGGACGAATTCACCCCTCCACTTT CASSLRGTGTNSPLHF TRBV5-1 TRBD1 . TRBJ1-6
TGTGCCAGCAGCAACGGACAGGTTGGGTCACCCCTCCACTTT CASSNGQVGSPLHF TRBV21-1 . few TRBJ1-6
TGTGCCAGCAGGAGACTAGCGGGGGGGCTCGAGACCCAGTACTTC CASRRLAGGLETQYF TRBV7-2 TRBD2 . TRBJ2-5
TGTGCCAGCAGCCTGTTGGGCAGAGCTAATGAAAAACTGTTTTTT CASSLLGRANEKLFF TRBV7-9 . . TRBJ1-4
TGTGCCAGCAGTTTGGCCGAGGGAATAACAAACTTC CASSLAEGITNF TRBV28 . . TRBJ1-2
TGTGCCAGCAGCTTGGGGAGGGGGCTTAGTGAAAAACTGTTTTTT CASSLGRGLSEKLFF TRBV5-5 TRBD1 . TRBJ1-4
TGTGCCAGCAGCTGGGACAGGGGGGACAATGAGCAGTTCTTC CASSWDRGDNEQFF TRBV7-9 TRBD1 . TRBJ2-1
TGTGCCAGCAGTGACGTAGCGCGACACACCGGGGAGCTGTTTTTT CASSDVARHTGELFF TRBV6-1 . . TRBJ2-2
TGTGCCAGCACGAGGAGCAGGGGCACTGAAGCTTTCTTT CASTRSRGTEAFF TRBV3-1/TRBV3-2 . . TRBJ1-1
TGTGCCAGCAGTGCGCCGATACAGCTCAATCAGCCCCAGCATTTT CASSAPIQLNQPQHF TRBV2 . . TRBJ1-5
TGTGCCAGTAGTGTTCGACAGGGGGCGTCGAATCAGCCCCAGCATTTT CASSVRQGASNQPQHF TRBV19 TRBD1 . TRBJ1-5
TGTGCCAGCAGCTTAGGACAGGCGAACACTGAAGCTTTCTTT CASSLGQANTEAFF TRBV7-9 . few TRBJ1-1
TGTGCCTGGAGCCCGACAGCGGGTGACAGGAACACTGAAGCTTTCTTT CAWSPTAGDRNTEAFF TRBV30 . . TRBJ1-1
TGTGCCAGCAGTTACTCCATGACAGCGAACACTGAAGCTTTCTTT CASSYSMTANTEAFF TRBV6-6 . . TRBJ1-1
TGTGCCAGCAGCTCTACCGGGGCGCGGGGGGGCTGGGAGCAGTACTTC CASSSTGARGGWEQYF TRBV7-2 TRBD2 . TRBJ2-7
TGTGCCAGCAGCACTGAAGCCCGGACAGGGCAAGCTTTCTTT CASSTEARTGQAFF TRBV21-1 . few TRBJ1-1
TGCGCCAGCAGCCAAATAGCGAGGGACAGACCCGATTATAGCTCCTACAATGAGCAGTTCTTC CASSQIARDRPDYSSYNEQFF TRBV4-1 TRBD1 . TRBJ2-1
TGTGCCAGCAGCGCCGGACAGACCGGGGAGCTGTTTTTT CASSAGQTGELFF TRBV2 . . TRBJ2-2
TGTGCCAGTAGTATCAACAGGGTGAACACCGGGGAGCTGTTTTTT CASSINRVNTGELFF TRBV19 . . TRBJ2-2
TGTGCCAGCAGCTCGGACTTAATTAGCGGGGGCCCTAGGAATGAGCAGTTCTTC CASSSDLISGGPRNEQFF TRBV5-4 TRBD2 . TRBJ2-1
TGTGCCAGCAGCCAAGCAAATCAGGGTTATGGCTACACCTTC CASSQANQGYGYTF TRBV3-1/TRBV3-2 . . TRBJ1-2
TGCGCCAGCAGCTACACAGGGGATCAGCCCCAGCATTTT CASSYTGDQPQHF TRBV5-1 TRBD1 . TRBJ1-5
TGTGCCAGCAGCTACGGGACAGGGCGGCCCTGGTACACAGATACGCAGTATTTT CASSYGTGRPWYTDTQYF TRBV5-6 TRBD1 once TRBJ2-3